These T cell receptor beta chains were read from a single sample in a study of cytomegalovirus exposure and HLA in healthy donors. TCRdb keeps only in-frame clones here, not all; method: immunoSEQ multiplex PCR. The data contain 100,000 to 150,000 clones, roughly 78% of them seen just once; the ten biggest clones take up less than 5%. Material: PBMCs. These receptors were taken from a man younger than 45 in good health and CMV-seronegative. The CDR3 runs from the conserved cysteine through the conserved F or W. A D gene is named only where the DNA matches it firmly. Not all rows give a size; the values are once, few, many and, for expanded clones, a class.

few - TRBV2 CASSEAALARETQYF
- - TRBV9 CASSAPGAGEQYF
- TRBD2 TRBV30 CAWSVGLAGDEQYF
- - TRBV27 CASSYSSYQETQYF
- - TRBV25-1 CASSPLAQGDYEQYF
- - TRBV7-2 CASSFTRINEQFF
few TRBD1 TRBV5-4 CASSSRRQGGNSPLHF
- - TRBV30 CACNLRGINTGELFF
few - TRBV4-3 CASSRGTSSYEQYF
- TRBD1 TRBV28 CASRGGGTGKYQPQHF
- - TRBV10-3 CAISKTLGLDGETQYF
few - TRBV29-1 CSASQGLWYEQYF
once - TRBV7-2 CASSLLRERPYEQYF
- TRBD1 TRBV6-5 CASSFGQGGRAFF
- - TRBV13 CASSRRDRYYGYTF
- TRBD2 TRBV7-7 CASTGGGPYEQYF